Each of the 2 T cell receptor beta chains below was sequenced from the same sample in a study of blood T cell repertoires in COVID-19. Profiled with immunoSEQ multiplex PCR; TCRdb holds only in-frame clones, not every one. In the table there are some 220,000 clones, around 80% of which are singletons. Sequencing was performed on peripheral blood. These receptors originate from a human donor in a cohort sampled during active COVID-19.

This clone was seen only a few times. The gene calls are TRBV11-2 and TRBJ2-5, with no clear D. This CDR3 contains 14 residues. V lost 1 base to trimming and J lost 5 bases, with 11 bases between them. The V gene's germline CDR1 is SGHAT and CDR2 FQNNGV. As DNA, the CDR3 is TGTGCCAGCAGCTTAGGTTTGAGGCTGGAGACCCAGTACTTC. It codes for CASSLGLRLETQYF. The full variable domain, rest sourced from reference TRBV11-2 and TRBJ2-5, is EAGVAQSPRYKIIEKRQSVAFWCNPISGHATLYWYQQILGQGPKLLIQFQNNGVVDDSQLPKDRFSAERLKGVDSTLKIQPAKLEDSAVYLCASSLGLRLETQYFGPGTRLLVL.

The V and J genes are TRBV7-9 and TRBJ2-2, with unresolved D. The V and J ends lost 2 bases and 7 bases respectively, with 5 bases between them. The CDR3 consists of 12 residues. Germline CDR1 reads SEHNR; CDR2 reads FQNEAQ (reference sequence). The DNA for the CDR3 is TGTGCCAGCAGCTTATTTCACGGGGAGCTGTTTTTT. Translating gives CASSLFHGELFF.